This T cell receptor (beta chain) was identified in a study of cytomegalovirus exposure and HLA in healthy donors (dated by TCRdb to 2016 to 2017). Context from the whole study: An earlier analysis of approximately 640 of the donors reported 250 to 300 Gb of sequence data and approximately 110 million unique TCR beta sequences from about 180 million T cells. An early release covering just under 650 HLA-typed donors comprised 300 to 350 gigabases of sequencing data and around 86 million unique TCR sequences. Among the approximately 420 genotyped donors, approximately 82% belonged to the genetic ancestry cluster associated with self-reported Caucasian donors. The study aimed to test whether signatures of past pathogen exposure could be identified by cataloging public T cell receptors. Using immunosequencing, the study profiled T cell repertoires from about 620 subjects and related those repertoires to cytomegalovirus serostatus. Along with the approximately 600-subject first cohort, a separate validation cohort of over a hundred different subjects was used. The study combined high-throughput TCR immunosequencing, statistical association of individual TCRs with disease status, and machine learning to predict cytomegalovirus infection status. To study patterns of TCR occurrence, a later analysis re-analyzed previously published TCR beta repertoires from 500 to 850 donors and added high-resolution HLA genotyping. The later analysis used no new phenotypic data to find candidate immune exposures, relying instead on TCR beta sequences and their occurrence across donors. An earlier analysis of 587 of the donors used high-throughput TCR beta sequencing to judge whether each TCR beta V gene segment behaved as functional or pseudogenic. Donor age, sex, ethnicity and CMV serostatus were compiled alongside the repertoire data. A later genetic analysis used genome-wide SNP genotypes for about 60% of the roughly 670 donors, treating that subset as a discovery cohort. Every discovery cohort repertoire had been produced on one sequencing platform. Class I and class II HLA loci were covered by the typing at four-digit resolution. The number of donors typed differed by locus, with roughly 620-630 for A, B, C, DRB1 and DQB1, roughly 550 for DQA1, 600 to 610 for DPA1, and some 450 for DPB1. Four or five DR-DQ haplotypes were handled as single units for association and clustering because linkage in the cohort was strong. Across roughly 420 genotyped donors of the cohort, an average of approximately 220,000 unique TCR beta nucleotide sequences per donor were sequenced, and around 19% of those sequences were non-productive. Summary of the overall study and its limitations: The only immune exposure information available for the cohort was CMV serostatus. Linkage disequilibrium might explain the correlated functional status among segregating V segments, but an unknown experimental factor could not be excluded. The authors suggested that the approach could potentially be extended to other disease states and immunological phenotypes. In a later genetic analysis, fewer N-insertions in productive TCRs were reported among donors in an Asian-associated ancestry cluster than the approximately 670-donor mean. The classifier was reported to diagnose cytomegalovirus status with high specificity and sensitivity in both the original and validation cohorts. In a later analysis, several top co-occurrence clusters were reported to appear linked to parvovirus B19, influenza, CMV and Epstein-Barr virus. At a false discovery rate of 0.05, a later analysis linked 16,951 TCR beta sequences to specific HLA alleles. Sequencing depth was assumed to be roughly uniform across donors in the presence/absence analyses, though that assumption may not hold. Because counts were too low, roughly 16 rarely observed V segments, including chromosome 9 orphons, were excluded from the earlier analysis of under 650 of the donors. In a later analysis, most CMV-associated TCR beta chains were found to appear HLA-restricted, with HLA associations seemingly driven largely by CMV exposure. In a later analysis, HLA-associated TCR beta chains showed more clonal expansion and lower generation probabilities than non-associated chains that were equally common. A cluster of highly shared sequence variants was judged likely to represent a technical artifact of the sequencing pipeline. Assigning TCR associations to individual alleles was difficult when HLA alleles, especially DR and DQ, strongly co-occurred. In vitro tests confirmed that three of the cytomegalovirus-associated TCR beta chains recognize cytomegalovirus antigens. Most TCR sequences were observed very rarely across donors, whereas some public TCRs were present in many individuals. A further reported finding was that TCR beta sequences accurately predicted the HLA-A and HLA-B alleles for most subjects in the first cohort. In a later genetic analysis, a missense DCLRE1C variant was associated with V-gene and J-gene trimming of TCR beta chains, and the association was replicated in an independent cohort. The study gave a list of roughly 150 TCR beta chains associated with cytomegalovirus. HLA typing was unavailable for some donors at each locus, so association tests used only the typed subset. This cohort had only TCR beta chains sequenced, and the lack of alpha or paired-chain data limited which features could be detected. An earlier analysis of approximately 600 of the donors showed that most TCR beta V segments appeared in productive rearrangements either about 87% or about 30% of the time, which broadly matched IMGT annotations. The 87-base-pair reads could not distinguish some IMGT-functional V segments, including TRBV6-2 and TRBV6-3, so those segments were excluded. A later analysis found that TCR association rates varied across HLA loci, with DRB1 alleles showing the most associated TCRs and HLA-C alleles the fewest.

Library preparation employed the immunoSEQ multiplex PCR assay. A mixture of 60 forward primers for TCR Vbeta segments and 13 reverse primers for TCR Jbeta segments was used in the multiplex PCR. A multiplex PCR assay on genomic DNA amplified the CDR3 region of rearranged TCR beta genes. On the Illumina HiSeq System, the amplified TCR beta libraries were sequenced as 87-base-pair reads. The authors processed their data as follows. A later analysis counted tens of millions of unique TCR beta chains across the 666 repertoires, and some 11 million of these chains were shared by at least two donors. To remove PCR and sequencing errors, raw reads were error-corrected and collapsed into unique sequences using a nearest-neighbor algorithm that merged closely related sequences. Alignment of CDR3 sequences to IMGT reference sequences was used to assign V, D and J gene segments. For a sequence to be retained, at least a six-nucleotide match to both a V gene segment and a J gene segment was required. A rearrangement counted as productive if the CDR3 had no stop codons and remained in frame with V and J, and every other rearrangement counted as non-productive. CDR3 was defined according to IMGT convention as the region running from the second conserved V-encoded cysteine to the conserved J-encoded phenylalanine. In an earlier analysis of around 640 of the donors, sequences lacking an unambiguous match to a single V gene segment were excluded. In an earlier analysis of around 600 of the donors, V segments were called functional above 56.7% productive rearrangements and were called segregating when the between-donor standard deviation exceeded 5%. A statistical classification framework was developed to diagnose cytomegalovirus status using the catalog of TCR beta chain sequences. In a later analysis, TCR nucleotide sequences were compared against IMGT/GENE-DB human TR gene sequences so that V and J genes could be assigned. Using the TCRdist pipeline, a later analysis assigned CDR3 sequences along with most-parsimonious VDJ recombination scenarios. A later analysis defined each TCR beta chain by its CDR3 amino acid sequence plus V-gene family, and excluded reads lacking a unique V-gene family. In a later analysis, fewer than 600 highly shared, low-generation-probability nucleotide sequences were removed to address suspected cross-contamination and a sequencing artifact. In a later analysis, a clonal expansion index for each public chain was calculated from normalized within-repertoire ranks of inferred template counts. A later analysis computed generation probabilities with a VDJ recombination model fitted to out-of-frame rearrangements, and checked the results against IGoR. A later analysis scored TCR-TCR, TCR-HLA and TCR-CMV co-occurrence with hypergeometric tests, applying a repertoire-size bias correction to TCR pairs. False discovery rates were estimated in a later analysis by permuting HLA or CMV assignments 20 times. In a later analysis, co-occurring TCRs were grouped using DBSCAN, with TCRdist sequence similarity added in when clustering inside HLA-allele-positive subsets. For co-occurrence clustering, repertoires with fewer than 30,000 or more than 120,000 public chains were excluded, along with five or six repertoires with anomalous nucleotide sharing. In its TCRdb copy, this immuneACCESS table keeps in-frame sequences only and misses some clones. Where compared with another copy, unresolved V genes explain less than half of these, and the others have no known cause. D and trimming were read from the DNA, whereas the V and J calls and clone size are those reported in that table. Within this sample are some 90,000 clones, with roughly 80% of them counted one time only. The top ten clonotypes cover roughly 2% of the sample.

The cohort comprised around 690 healthy bone marrow donors. At the time of sampling, all cohort members were nominally healthy, though unrecorded immune exposures were likely present. The donor was CMV seronegative and belonged to the group of 380 or so seronegative cohort members. A peripheral blood sample was provided by each donor, and peripheral blood mononuclear cells were used for TCR beta sequencing. The Qiagen DNeasy Blood Extraction Kit was used to extract genomic DNA from the blood cell samples. Remarks on this clone: It lacks a known antigen. Qualities for individual bases were not recorded, and no much larger clone is one base off.

The junction carries 8 bases between V and J, which are trimmed by 1 base and 5 bases respectively. The CDR3, cysteine through phenylalanine, is 14 amino acids long. This entry keeps only the CDR3 DNA: 42 bases, framed from base 1. In the germline V gene, CDR1 corresponds to SGHVS and CDR2 to FNYEAQ. The chain uses TRBV7-6 and TRBJ2-2; there is no confident call for the D gene. Sequenced material: PBMCs. The origin of this receptor is a boy younger than 18 in good health and CMV-seronegative. DNA sequence: TGTGCCAGCAGCTTAGAAAAGCCTACCGGGGAGCTGTTTTTT. Its protein reads: CASSLEKPTGELFF.